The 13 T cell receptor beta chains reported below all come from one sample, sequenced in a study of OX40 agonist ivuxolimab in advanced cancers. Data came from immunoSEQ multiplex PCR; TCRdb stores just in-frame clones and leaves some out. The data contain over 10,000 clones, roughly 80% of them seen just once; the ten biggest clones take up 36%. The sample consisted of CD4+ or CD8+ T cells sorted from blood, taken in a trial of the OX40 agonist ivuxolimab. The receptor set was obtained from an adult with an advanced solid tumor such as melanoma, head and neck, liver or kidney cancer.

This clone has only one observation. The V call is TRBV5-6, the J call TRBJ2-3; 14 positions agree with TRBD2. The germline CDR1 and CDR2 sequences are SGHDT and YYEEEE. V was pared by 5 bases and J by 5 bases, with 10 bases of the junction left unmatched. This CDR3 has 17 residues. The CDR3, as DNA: TGTGCCAGCAGTTATGGGACTAGCGGGAGCTGGGGAGATACGCAGTATTTT. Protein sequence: CASSYGTSGSWGDTQYF.

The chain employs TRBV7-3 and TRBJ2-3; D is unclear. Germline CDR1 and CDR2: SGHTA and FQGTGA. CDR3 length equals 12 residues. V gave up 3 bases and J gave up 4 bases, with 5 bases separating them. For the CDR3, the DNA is TGTGCCAGCAGCTTCGGCTCAGATACGCAGTATTTT. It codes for CASSFGSDTQYF.

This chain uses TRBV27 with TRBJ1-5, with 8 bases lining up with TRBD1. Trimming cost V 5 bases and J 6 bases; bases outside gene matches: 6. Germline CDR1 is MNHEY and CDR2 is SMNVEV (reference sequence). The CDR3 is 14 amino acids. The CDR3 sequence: CASSVDRGSQPQHF. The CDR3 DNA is TGTGCCAGCAGTGTCGACAGGGGAAGTCAGCCCCAGCATTTT.

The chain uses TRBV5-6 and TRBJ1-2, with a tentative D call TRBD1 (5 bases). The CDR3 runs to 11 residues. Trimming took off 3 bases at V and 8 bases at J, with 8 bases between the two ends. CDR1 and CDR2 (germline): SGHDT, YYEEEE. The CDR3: CASSYGAGYTF. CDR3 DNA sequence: TGTGCCAGCAGCTACGGGGCCGGCTACACCTTC. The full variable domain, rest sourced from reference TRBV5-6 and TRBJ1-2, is DAGVTQSPTHLIKTRGQQVTLRCSPKSGHDTVSWYQQALGQGPQFIFQYYEEEERQRGNFPDRFSGHQFPNYSSELNVNALLLGDSALYLCASSYGAGYTFGSGTRLTVV.

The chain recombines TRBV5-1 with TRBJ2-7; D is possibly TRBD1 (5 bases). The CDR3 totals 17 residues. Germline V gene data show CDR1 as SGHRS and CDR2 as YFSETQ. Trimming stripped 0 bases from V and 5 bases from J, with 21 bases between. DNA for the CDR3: TGCGCCAGCAGCTTGGCCCCGGTTCAGGGTACTGGTCACGAGCAGTACTTC. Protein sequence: CASSLAPVQGTGHEQYF.

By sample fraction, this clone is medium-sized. The CDR3 loop reads CASSAGDRAYEQYF. CDR3 DNA sequence: TGTGCCAGCAGCGCGGGGGACAGAGCCTACGAGCAGTACTTC. This chain uses TRBV9 with TRBJ2-7; tentatively, D is TRBD1 (7 bases). V was trimmed by 3 bases and J by 2 bases, leaving 12 bases between them. The germline V gene encodes CDR1 SGDLS and CDR2 YYNGEE. The CDR3 spans 14 residues. Supplemented by reference TRBV9 and TRBJ2-7, the full variable domain reads DSGVTQTPKHLITATGQRVTLRCSPRSGDLSVYWYQQSLDQGLQFLIQYYNGEERAKGNILERFSAQQFPDLHSELNLSSLELGDSALYFCASSAGDRAYEQYFGPGTRLTVT.

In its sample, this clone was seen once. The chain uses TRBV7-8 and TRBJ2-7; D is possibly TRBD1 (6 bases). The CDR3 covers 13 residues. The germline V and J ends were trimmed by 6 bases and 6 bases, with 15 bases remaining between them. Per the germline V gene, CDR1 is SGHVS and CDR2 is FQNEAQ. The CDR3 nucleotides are TGTGCCAGCAGACAGGGAACACGCTCCGAGCAGTACTTC. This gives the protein CASRQGTRSEQYF.

The CDR3 sequence: CASSLSSEQFF. The DNA for the CDR3 is TGTGCCAGCAGCTTAAGCAGTGAGCAGTTCTTC. V is TRBV11-1 and J is TRBJ2-1; D not certain. The V end was cut by 2 bases, the J end by 9 bases, with 5 bases between. Germline values: CDR1 SGHAT, CDR2 FQDESV (reference sequence). This CDR3 contains 11 residues.

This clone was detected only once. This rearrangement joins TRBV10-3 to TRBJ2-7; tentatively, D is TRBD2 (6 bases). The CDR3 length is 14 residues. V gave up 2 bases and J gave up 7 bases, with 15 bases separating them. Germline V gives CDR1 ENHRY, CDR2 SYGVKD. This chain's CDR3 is CAISEAGQVVEQYF. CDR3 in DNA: TGTGCCATCAGTGAGGCGGGGCAGGTAGTAGAGCAGTACTTC.

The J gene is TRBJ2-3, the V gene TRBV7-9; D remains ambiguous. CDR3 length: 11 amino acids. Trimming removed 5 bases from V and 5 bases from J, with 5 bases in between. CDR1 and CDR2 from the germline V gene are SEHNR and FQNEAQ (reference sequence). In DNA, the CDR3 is TGTGCCAGCAGCCCCCGAGATACGCAGTATTTT. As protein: CASSPRDTQYF. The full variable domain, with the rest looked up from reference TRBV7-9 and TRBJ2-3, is DTGVSQNPRHKITKRGQNVTFRCDPISEHNRLYWYRQTLGQGPEFLTYFQNEAQLEKSRLLSDRFSAERPKGSFSTLEIQRTEQGDSAMYLCASSPRDTQYFGPGTRLTVL.

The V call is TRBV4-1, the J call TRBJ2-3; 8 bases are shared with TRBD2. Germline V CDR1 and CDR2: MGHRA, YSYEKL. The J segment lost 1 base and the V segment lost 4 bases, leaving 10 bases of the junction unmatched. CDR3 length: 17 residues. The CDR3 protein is CASSPAGFSGGTDTQYF. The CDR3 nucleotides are TGCGCCAGCAGCCCGGCAGGATTTAGCGGGGGCACAGATACGCAGTATTTT.

Here the CDR3 DNA reads TGTGCCAGCTCACCAGGGGCAACACAGAACAATGAGCAGTTCTTC. This codes for CASSPGATQNNEQFF. The V and J genes are TRBV18 and TRBJ2-1, with D possibly matching TRBD1 (5 bases). This CDR3 region has 15 residues. V lost 2 bases and J lost 5, with 13 bases in between. Per germline, CDR1 KGHSH and CDR2 LQKENI.

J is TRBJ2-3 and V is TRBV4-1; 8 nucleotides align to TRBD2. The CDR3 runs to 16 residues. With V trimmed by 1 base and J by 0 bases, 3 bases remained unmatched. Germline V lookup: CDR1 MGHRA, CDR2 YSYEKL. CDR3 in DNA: TGCGCCAGCAGCCAAGTGCCTAGCGGGAGCACAGATACGCAGTATTTT. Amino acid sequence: CASSQVPSGSTDTQYF.